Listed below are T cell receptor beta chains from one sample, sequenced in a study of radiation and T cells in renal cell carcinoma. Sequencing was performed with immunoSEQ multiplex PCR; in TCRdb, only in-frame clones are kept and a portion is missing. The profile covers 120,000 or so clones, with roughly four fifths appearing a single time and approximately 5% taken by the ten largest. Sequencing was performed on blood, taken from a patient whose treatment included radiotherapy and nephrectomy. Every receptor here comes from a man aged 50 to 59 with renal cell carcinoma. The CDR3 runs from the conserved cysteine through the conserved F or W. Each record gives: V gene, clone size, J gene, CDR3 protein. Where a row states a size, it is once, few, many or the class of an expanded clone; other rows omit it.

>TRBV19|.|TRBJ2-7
CASTGLSSYEQYF
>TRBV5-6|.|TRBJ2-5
CASSLGGLAVQETQYF
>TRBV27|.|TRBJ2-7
CASSLWSDYEQYF
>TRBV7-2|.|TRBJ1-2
CASSSGVNYGYTF
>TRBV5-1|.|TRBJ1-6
CASSPDPDSPLHF
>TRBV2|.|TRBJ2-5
CASGSPDSIQETQYF
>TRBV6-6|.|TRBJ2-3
CASITRTGIADTQYF
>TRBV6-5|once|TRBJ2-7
CASRYTTGVGEQYF
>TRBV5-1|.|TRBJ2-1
CASTVAGGYNEQFF
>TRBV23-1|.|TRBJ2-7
CASSQSGNRTPYEQYF
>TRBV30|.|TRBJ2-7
CAWSARGEQYF
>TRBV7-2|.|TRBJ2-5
CASSLHRQGAGETQYF
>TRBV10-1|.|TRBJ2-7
CASLAGIAVTSEQYF
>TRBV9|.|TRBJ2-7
CASSPDGGSYEQYF
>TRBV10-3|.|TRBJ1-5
CAISESVASNQPQHF
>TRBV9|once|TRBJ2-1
CASSVQQGAGEQFF
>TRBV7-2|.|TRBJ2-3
CASSILAATSTDTQYF
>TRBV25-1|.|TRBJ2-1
CASRLSGRAYQQFF
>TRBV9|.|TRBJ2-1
CASGGLATYNEQFF
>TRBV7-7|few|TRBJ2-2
CASSLAGGTGELFF
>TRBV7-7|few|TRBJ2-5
CASSPAGTGFGETQYF
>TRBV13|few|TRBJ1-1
CASSFRGGAEAFF
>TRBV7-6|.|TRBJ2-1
CASSLGLGANEQFF
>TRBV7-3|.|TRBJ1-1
CASSLMDGNTEAFF
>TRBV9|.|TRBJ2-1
CASSVLSAQHNEQFF
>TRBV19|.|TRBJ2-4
CASSIQGSKNIQYF
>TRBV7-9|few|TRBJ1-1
CASRRPNTEAFF
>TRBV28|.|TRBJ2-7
CASSRGYYEQYF
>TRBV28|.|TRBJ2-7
CASSLPVSTYEQYF
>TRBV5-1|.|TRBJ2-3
CASSLGGGPGTDTQYF
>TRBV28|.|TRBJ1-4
CASSLGVGKLFF
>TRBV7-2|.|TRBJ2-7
CASSSGQGGVEQYF
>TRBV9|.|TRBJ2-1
CASSLINGGTPFDEQFF
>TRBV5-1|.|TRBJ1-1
CASSLYGTVAPNTEAFF
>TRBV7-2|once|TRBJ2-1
CASSYRGGGRPVQFF
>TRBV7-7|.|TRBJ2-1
CASSPQLAGVNNEQFF
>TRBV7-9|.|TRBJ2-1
CASRGREGRGNEQFF
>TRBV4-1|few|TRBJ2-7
CASSQDGTYYEQYF
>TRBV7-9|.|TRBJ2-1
CASSLDSPLSSYNEQFF
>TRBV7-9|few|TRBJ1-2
CASTLDRGTGYTF
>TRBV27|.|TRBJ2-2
CASSLSSQNTGELFF
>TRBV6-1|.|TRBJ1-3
CASRAQASRNTIYF
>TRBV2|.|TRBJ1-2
CASSEAGQGYYGYTF
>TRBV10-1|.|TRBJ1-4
CASMDEMTINEKLFF
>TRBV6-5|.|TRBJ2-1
CASSYNYLSSYNEQFF